The 21 T cell receptor beta chains presented below share a single source sample, sequenced in a study of T-cell memory formation after mild COVID-19. One entry per CDR3 protein results from TCRdb running MiXCR on the 5' RACE reads. In the table there are approximately 110,000 distinct CDR3 sequences, about 20% of which are singletons. Sample: PBMCs or a T cell subset sorted from them (not recorded which). The receptor source for this set is a man aged 18 to 30 who had mild COVID-19 (a few samples of this study predate the infection). Cell type and time point are not known.

This clonotype was counted many times. Here the CDR3 DNA reads TGCGCCAGCAGCCAAGAGGGGGGGAGCACAGATACGCAGTATTTT. Translation: CASSQEGGSTDTQYF. The chain recombines TRBV4-3 with TRBJ2-3; TRBD2 matches 7 bases. J was trimmed by 0 bases and V by 0 bases; bases with no gene match: 0. CDR3 size: 15 residues. The germline gives CDR1 LGHNA, CDR2 YSLEER.

Here the CDR3 reads CATRDGGVGEQFF. The CDR3 coding sequence is TGTGCCACCCGGGACGGAGGCGTTGGTGAGCAGTTCTTC. This chain connects TRBV7-9 to TRBJ2-1; D tentatively fits TRBD1 or TRBD2 (5 bases each). Deletions cut 10 bases from V and 9 bases from J, with 19 bases between. The germline V gene encodes CDR1 SEHNR and CDR2 FQNEAQ (reference sequence). This CDR3 is built from 13 residues.

This clonotype was seen a handful of times. The rearrangement links TRBV19 to TRBJ2-5, with a weak D call TRBD1 (6 bases). This CDR3 contains 15 residues. The V gene lost 5 bases and the J gene lost 5 bases, with 18 bases spanning the gap. Germline assignment: CDR1 LNHDA and CDR2 SQIVND (reference sequence). The CDR3 DNA follows: TGTGCCAGTAGTCCCCGACAGGAAGGCTCCGAGACCCAGTACTTC. Its translation is CASSPRQEGSETQYF. The whole variable domain, remainder taken from reference TRBV19 and TRBJ2-5, is DGGITQSPKYLFRKEGQNVTLSCEQNLNHDAMYWYRQDPGQGLRLIYYSQIVNDFQKGDIAEGYSVSREKKESFPLTVTSAQKNPTAFYLCASSPRQEGSETQYFGPGTRLLVL.

This clonotype appeared once. This rearrangement joins TRBV4-1 to TRBJ2-3; 7 bases map to TRBD2. The V gene's germline CDR1 is MGHRA and CDR2 YSYEKL. Trimming took 0 bases from V and 3 from J; bases not matched to a gene: 9. CDR3 length equals 17 residues. As DNA, the CDR3 is TGCGCCAGCAGCCAAGAAGGTTTCAAAGCGGGGACAGATACGCAGTATTTT. This encodes CASSQEGFKAGTDTQYF.

The V gene is TRBV19, the J gene TRBJ2-3; no reliable D call. The CDR3 consists of 15 residues. Trimming shortened V by 2 bases and J by 4 bases, and 13 bases separated the two germline ends. Germline CDR1 LNHDA, CDR2 SQIVND (reference sequence). DNA for the CDR3: TGTGCCAGTAGTATATCCATAGCCCGCCCAGATACGCAGTATTTT. This sequence encodes CASSISIARPDTQYF.

This clonotype has at least ten counts. V is TRBV5-1 and J is TRBJ2-1, with D possibly matching TRBD1 (5 bases). CDR3 length: 13 residues. Germline CDR1 is SGHRS and CDR2 is YFSETQ. V lost 3 bases, J lost 4 bases, and 8 bases lay in between. CDR3 nucleotide sequence: TGCGCCAGCAGCTCGACAGTTTACAATGAGCAGTTCTTC. This codes for CASSSTVYNEQFF.

This chain connects TRBV11-2 to TRBJ2-5, with D possibly being TRBD1 or TRBD2 (5 bases each). Trimming removed 3 bases at V and 2 bases at J, with 13 bases between. Per germline, CDR1 SGHAT and CDR2 FQNNGV. The CDR3 length is 15 residues. CDR3 residues: CASSLSGTIQETQYF. DNA for the CDR3: TGTGCCAGCAGCTTGTCCGGGACGATTCAAGAGACCCAGTACTTC.

A few counts support this clonotype. The V call is TRBV7-2, the J call TRBJ2-1; the match to TRBD1 covers 8 bases. This CDR3 has 16 residues. Trimming cost V 5 bases and J 1 base; bases outside gene matches: 7. The germline V gene encodes CDR1 SGHTA and CDR2 FQGNSA. In DNA, the CDR3 is TGTGCCAGCAGCCGGACAGGGCCGAGTTCCTACAATGAGCAGTTCTTC. It yields the protein CASSRTGPSSYNEQFF. The full variable domain, in which reference TRBV7-2 and TRBJ2-1 provide the parts outside the CDR3, is GAGVSQSPSNKVTEKGKDVELRCDPISGHTALYWYRQSLGQGLEFLIYFQGNSAPDKSGLPSDRFSAERTGGSVSTLTIQRTQQEDSAVYLCASSRTGPSSYNEQFFGPGTRLTVL.

This clonotype occurred a few times. J is TRBJ2-3 and V is TRBV20-1; D is unclear. V was trimmed by 3 bases and J by 2 bases, leaving 0 bases between them. The CDR3 has 10 amino acids. In germline, CDR1 is DFQATT, CDR2 SNEGSKA (reference sequence). The DNA for the CDR3 is TGCAGTGCTAGCACAGATACGCAGTATTTT. Translation: CSASTDTQYF.

This clonotype was seen a handful of times. V usage is TRBV4-2 and J usage is TRBJ2-7, with 7 bases identical to TRBD1. The CDR3 covers 14 residues. The germline gives CDR1 LGHNA, CDR2 YNFKEQ. CDR3 bases: TGTGCCAGCAGCCAAGAGTCGACAGGGAGCGAGAAGTACGTC. Translated: CASSQESTGSEKYV.

This clonotype was detected a few times. The CDR3 region is CASSPNSNTEAFF. DNA of the CDR3: TGCGCCAGCAGTCCCAACTCGAACACTGAAGCTTTCTTT. J is TRBJ1-1 and V is TRBV4-1; D not resolved. This CDR3 contains 13 residues. The V end lost 6 bases, the J end lost 1 base, and 9 bases lay between the germline ends. CDR1 and CDR2 (germline): MGHRA, YSYEKL.

The chain carries TRBV11-2 and TRBJ2-3; 11 bases match TRBD2. The CDR3 is 19 residues long. Germline V gives CDR1 SGHAT, CDR2 FQNNGV. Trimming cost V 2 bases and J 5 bases; bases outside gene matches: 15. The DNA for the CDR3 is TGTGCCAGCAGCTTAAATTACGACACTAGCGGGGGAAACCTAGATACGCAGTATTTT. Encoded protein: CASSLNYDTSGGNLDTQYF.

This clonotype was counted a single time. This chain joins TRBV28 and TRBJ1-2; D is unresolved. The V and J ends lost 3 bases and 5 bases respectively, with 7 bases between them. CDR1 MDHEN and CDR2 SYDVKM come from the germline V gene. This CDR3 spans 12 amino acids. In DNA form, the CDR3 reads TGTGCCAGCAGTTTTCGTGGGTATGGCTACACCTTC. Protein: CASSFRGYGYTF.

This clonotype appeared a few times. The rearrangement uses TRBV11-2 and TRBJ1-4; the D gene is possibly TRBD1 (5 bases). The CDR3 runs 14 residues. V shed 4 bases and J shed 10 bases, with 16 bases lying between them. Germline V CDR1 and CDR2: SGHAT, FQNNGV. CDR3 amino acids: CASSSVGLDGKLFF. The CDR3 DNA is TGTGCCAGCAGCTCGGTGGGGCTCGACGGAAAACTGTTTTTT.

On this clonotype: One junction end does not reproduce the germline sequence, and a read error may be involved. The chain recombines TRBV4-1 with TRBJ1-5, with a tentative D call TRBD1 (6 bases). The CDR3 spans 16 residues. CDR1 and CDR2 from the germline V gene are MGHRA and YSYEKL. CDR3 sequence reads: CASSQRGTTSDQPQHF. In DNA, the CDR3 is TGCGCCAGCAGCCAAAGGGGGACGACTAGCGATCAGCCCCAGCATTTT.

V usage is TRBV4-3 and J usage is TRBJ1-6; the D is unclear. Per germline, CDR1 LGHNA and CDR2 YSLEER. V lost 0 bases to trimming and J lost 0 bases, with 15 bases between them. There are 19 residues in the CDR3. This CDR3 is CASSQDWLGGISYNSPLHF. The CDR3 coding sequence is TGCGCCAGCAGCCAAGATTGGTTGGGCGGGATCTCCTATAATTCACCCCTCCACTTT.

The V and J genes are TRBV5-1 and TRBJ2-1, with 7 nucleotides matching TRBD2. With V trimmed by 1 base and J by 6 bases, 4 bases remained unmatched. The CDR3 extends over 14 amino acids. Germline V gives CDR1 SGHRS, CDR2 YFSETQ. The CDR3 nucleotides are TGCGCCAGCAGCTTGCCACTAGCGCTCAATGAGCAGTTCTTC. Translation: CASSLPLALNEQFF.

This clonotype was observed at least ten times. The rearrangement joins TRBV4-1 to TRBJ2-1, with 13 positions matching TRBD2. CDR3 length equals 16 residues. Germline trimming cut 2 bases from V and 4 bases from J; bases unmatched to any gene: 2. Germline values: CDR1 MGHRA, CDR2 YSYEKL. This CDR3 reads CASSQRLAGGYNEQFF. DNA of the CDR3: TGCGCCAGCAGCCAACGACTAGCGGGGGGTTACAATGAGCAGTTCTTC.

This clonotype appeared a few times. This chain uses TRBV4-1 with TRBJ1-5; TRBD1 is a possible D gene (6 bases). The CDR3 is 17 residues long. The germline V gene has CDR1 MGHRA and CDR2 YSYEKL. Deletions cut 1 base from V and 7 bases from J, with 20 bases between. CDR3 nucleotide sequence: TGCGCCAGCAGCCAAGGCGTCCGCCGGGGGCTGGTGCAGCCCCAGCATTTT. Protein sequence: CASSQGVRRGLVQPQHF.

J is TRBJ2-4 and V is TRBV5-1; no definite D call. The length of the CDR3 is 16 residues. Deletions cut 4 bases from V and 0 bases from J, with 14 bases between. CDR1 SGHRS and CDR2 YFSETQ come from the germline V gene. In DNA form, the CDR3 reads TGCGCCAGCAGCGATTACACTATGGGAGCCAAAAACATTCAGTACTTC. Protein sequence: CASSDYTMGAKNIQYF.

This chain links TRBV20-1 with TRBJ2-1; 7 bases fit TRBD2. The V segment lost 1 base and the J segment 12 bases; nucleotides outside the gene matches: 9. This CDR3 is 13 amino acids long. Germline lookup yields CDR1 DFQATT and CDR2 SNEGSKA (reference sequence). CDR3 sequence reads: CSARAGGTASQFF. The CDR3 nucleotides read TGCAGTGCTAGAGCCGGGGGGACGGCATCGCAGTTCTTC.